This T cell receptor (beta chain) was recovered during a study of breast tumors, draining lymph nodes, adjacent tissues. TCRdb passed the multiplex PCR reads through MiXCR, listing each CDR3 protein once. This repertoire shows over 200,000 distinct CDR3 sequences, approximately 29% found once; its top ten account for about 1.4%. The CDR3 loop spans 15 amino acids. Trimming stripped 2 bases from V and 2 bases from J, with 11 bases between. Germline lookup yields CDR1 MGHRA and CDR2 YSYEKL. Breast cancer patients provided tissue from their axillary draining lymph nodes. In its sample, this clonotype was seen many times.

The genes are TRBV4-1 and TRBJ2-3, with D tentatively TRBD1 or TRBD2 (5 bases each). Sequencing was performed on axillary lymph node tissue. The TCR comes from a female donor with breast cancer. Some clones in this sample may be carry-over from other donors' samples. CDR3 in DNA: TGCGCCAGCAGCCAATCCGGGACCTACACAGATACGCAGTATTTT. Protein: CASSQSGTYTDTQYF.